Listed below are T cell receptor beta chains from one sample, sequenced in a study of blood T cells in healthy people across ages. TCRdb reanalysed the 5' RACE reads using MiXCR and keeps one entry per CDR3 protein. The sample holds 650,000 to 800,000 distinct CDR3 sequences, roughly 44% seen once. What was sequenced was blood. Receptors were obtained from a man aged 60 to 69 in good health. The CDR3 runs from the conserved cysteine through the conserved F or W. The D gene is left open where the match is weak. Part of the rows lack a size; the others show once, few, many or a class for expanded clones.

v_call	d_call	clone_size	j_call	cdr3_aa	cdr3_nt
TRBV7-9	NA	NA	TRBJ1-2	CASSLSDGYTF	TGTGCCAGCAGCTTGTCGGATGGCTACACCTTC
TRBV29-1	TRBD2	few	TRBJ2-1	CSVEGVAGRTYNEQFF	TGCAGCGTTGAAGGGGTAGCGGGGAGGACCTACAATGAGCAGTTCTTC
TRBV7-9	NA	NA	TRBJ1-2	CASSYRELNGYTF	TGTGCCAGCAGCTACAGGGAGTTGAATGGCTACACCTTC
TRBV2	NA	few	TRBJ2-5	CASSDAAPQETQYF	TGTGCCAGCAGTGATGCTGCTCCCCAAGAGACCCAGTACTTC
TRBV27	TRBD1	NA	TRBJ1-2	CASRQGANGYTF	TGTGCCAGCAGACAGGGGGCGAATGGCTACACCTTC
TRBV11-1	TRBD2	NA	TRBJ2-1	CASSLTTSGRINEQFF	TGTGCCAGCAGCTTAACAACTAGCGGGAGAATCAATGAGCAGTTCTTC
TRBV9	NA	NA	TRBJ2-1	CASSVVVGTYNEQFF	TGTGCCAGCAGCGTAGTAGTGGGGACCTACAATGAGCAGTTCTTC
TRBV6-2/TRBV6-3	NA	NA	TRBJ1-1	CASSYTARQGSMNTEAFF	TGTGCCAGCAGTTACACGGCCCGCCAGGGAAGCATGAACACTGAAGCTTTCTTT
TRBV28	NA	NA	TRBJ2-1	CASSQGFGGLKQFF	TGTGCCAGCAGTCAAGGGTTCGGGGGCCTAAAGCAGTTCTTC
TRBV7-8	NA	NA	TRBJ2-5	CASSFVLGETQYF	TGTGCCAGCAGCTTCGTGTTGGGGGAGACCCAGTACTTC
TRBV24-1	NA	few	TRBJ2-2	CATGSRPNTGELFF	TGTGCCACCGGAAGCCGACCGAACACCGGGGAGCTGTTTTTT
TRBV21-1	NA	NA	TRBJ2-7	CASSKDYRGYEQYF	TGTGCCAGCAGCAAAGACTACAGGGGGTACGAGCAGTACTTC
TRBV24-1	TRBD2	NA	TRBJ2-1	CATSDVGGLERNEQFF	TGTGCCACCAGTGATGTGGGGGGACTAGAGCGCAATGAGCAGTTCTTC
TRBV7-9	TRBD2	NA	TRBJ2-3	CASRRLAGSNTDTQYF	TGTGCCAGCAGGCGACTAGCGGGGAGCAACACAGATACGCAGTATTTT
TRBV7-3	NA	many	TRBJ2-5	CASSFGGRGETQYF	TGTGCCAGCAGCTTTGGGGGGCGTGGAGAGACCCAGTACTTC
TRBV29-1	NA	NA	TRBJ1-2	CSGFRNTYGYTF	TGCAGCGGTTTTAGGAACACCTATGGCTACACCTTC
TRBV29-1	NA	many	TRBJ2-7	CSVTTPESEGAYEQYF	TGCAGCGTCACAACCCCCGAGTCGGAGGGGGCCTACGAGCAGTACTTC
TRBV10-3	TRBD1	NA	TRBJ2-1	CAISDRGNRNEQFF	TGTGCCATCAGTGACAGGGGGAATCGGAATGAGCAGTTCTTC
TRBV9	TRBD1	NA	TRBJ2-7	CASSASTGAGYEQYF	TGTGCCAGCAGCGCCTCGACAGGGGCCGGCTACGAGCAGTACTTC
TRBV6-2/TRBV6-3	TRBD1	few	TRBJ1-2	CASSYSQTGTPYGYTF	TGTGCCAGCAGTTACTCTCAGACAGGGACACCATATGGCTACACCTTC
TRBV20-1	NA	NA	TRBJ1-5	CSAKADSNQPQHF	TGCAGTGCTAAGGCAGATAGCAATCAGCCCCAGCATTTT
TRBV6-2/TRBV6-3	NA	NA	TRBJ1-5	CASSYSEQSYQPQHF	TGTGCCAGCAGTTACTCAGAACAGTCATATCAGCCCCAGCATTTT